This TCR beta chain was profiled in a study of T-cell memory formation after mild COVID-19. Whole-study context: The study found TCR clusters largely donor specific.

TCRdb re-called the 5' RACE reads through MiXCR, storing one row per CDR3 protein. In the table there are 80,000 to 90,000 distinct CDR3 sequences, roughly 25% of which are singletons. The study's findings and limits: Some SARS-CoV-2-responding clones were already detected in memory before infection. Clones that contracted clustered mainly in CM and EM if CD4+ and in EMRA if CD8+.

This clonotype occurred once. Antigen unknown. This receptor was obtained from a man aged 18 to 35 who had mild COVID-19 (a few samples of this study predate the infection). Cell type and time point are not known. The sequenced material came from PBMCs or a T cell subset sorted from them (not recorded which).

The CDR3 is CASSQDWAGTDTQYF. The CDR3 DNA follows: TGCGCCAGCAGCCAAGATTGGGCTGGCACAGATACGCAGTATTTT. The chain recombines TRBV4-3 with TRBJ2-3; D not certain. Trimming pared 0 bases from V and 1 base from J, leaving 8 bases between. The CDR3 loop spans 15 amino acids. Germline V gene lookup returns CDR1 LGHNA and CDR2 YSLEER.